The rows below give T cell receptor beta chains drawn from one sample of a study of blood T cell repertoires in COVID-19. Some clones are missing from TCRdb's copy, which holds only in-frame ones; the method was immunoSEQ multiplex PCR. The sample consists of 70,000 to 75,000 clones, 88% of them appearing once. The specimen was peripheral blood. These receptors were collected from a human donor in a cohort sampled during active COVID-19. The CDR3 runs from the conserved cysteine through the conserved F or W. D genes are given only for firm matches. Clone sizes are given selectively: once, few, many, or a class where the clone is expanded.

>NA|TRBV18|TRBD1|TRBJ2-7
CASSPSGGAGSYEQYF
TGTGCCAGCTCACCCTCAGGGGGAGCTGGCTCCTACGAGCAGTACTTC
>NA|TRBV7-2|TRBD2|TRBJ2-5
CASSQGLAGPQETQYF
TGTGCCAGCAGCCAAGGGCTAGCGGGGCCCCAAGAGACCCAGTACTTC
>NA|TRBV5-1|NA|TRBJ2-7
CASRIDGLREEYF
TGCGCCAGCAGGATCGACGGGTTACGAGAGGAGTACTTC
>NA|TRBV5-5|TRBD2|TRBJ2-1
CASRLAGGSGEQFF
TGTGCCAGCAGACTGGCGGGAGGTTCAGGTGAGCAGTTCTTC
>NA|TRBV5-1|TRBD1|TRBJ2-3
CASSLGTGNTDTQYF
TGCGCCAGCAGCCTAGGGACAGGGAACACAGATACGCAGTATTTT
>NA|TRBV4-1|TRBD1|TRBJ2-1
CASSHGGGTGDYNEQFF
TGCGCCAGCAGCCATGGGGGGGGGACAGGGGACTACAATGAGCAGTTCTTC
>NA|TRBV5-4|TRBD1|TRBJ1-1
CASRTDRDNTEAFF
TGTGCCAGCAGAACTGACAGGGACAACACTGAAGCTTTCTTT
>NA|TRBV2|NA|TRBJ2-7
CASSVGLDYEQYF
TGTGCCAGCAGTGTGGGCCTCGACTACGAGCAGTACTTC
>NA|TRBV4-2|NA|TRBJ1-2
CASSQDRGSDGYTF
TGTGCCAGCAGCCAAGATCGCGGATCAGATGGCTACACCTTC
>NA|TRBV11-2|NA|TRBJ1-6
CASSLAGPNNSPLHF
TGTGCCAGCAGCTTAGCAGGGCCTAATAATTCACCCCTCCACTTT
>NA|TRBV3-1/TRBV3-2|TRBD2|TRBJ2-2
CASSSPSGGSTGELFF
TGTGCCAGCAGCTCTCCTAGCGGGGGAAGCACCGGGGAGCTGTTTTTT
>NA|TRBV3-1/TRBV3-2|TRBD1|TRBJ2-7
CASSQGRRDRGSEQYF
TGTGCCAGCAGCCAAGGTCGTCGGGACAGGGGGTCCGAGCAGTACTTC
>NA|TRBV5-1|TRBD2|TRBJ2-1
CASSRTSGTYNEQFF
TGCGCCAGCAGCAGGACTAGCGGGACCTACAATGAGCAGTTCTTC
>NA|TRBV9|TRBD1|TRBJ2-7
CASSVGFPGQGNYEQYF
TGTGCCAGCAGCGTAGGCTTTCCGGGACAGGGAAACTACGAGCAGTACTTC
>once|TRBV11-2|NA|TRBJ1-3
CASSLDISSGNTIYF
TGTGCCAGCAGCTTAGATATATCTTCTGGAAACACCATATATTTT
>NA|TRBV6-5|TRBD2|TRBJ2-1
CASSGRAGVVNEQFF
TGTGCCAGCAGCGGCCGAGCGGGGGTAGTCAATGAGCAGTTCTTC
>NA|TRBV9|NA|TRBJ2-2
CASSVDSGELFF
TGTGCCAGCAGCGTTGACTCCGGGGAGCTGTTTTTT
>NA|TRBV29-1|TRBD1|TRBJ2-1
CSGVTGVNYEQFF
TGCAGCGGTGTGACAGGGGTAAACTATGAGCAGTTCTTC
>NA|TRBV7-9|NA|TRBJ2-6
CASSLPVGSRNLTF
TGTGCCAGCAGCTTACCTGTAGGGAGCAGGAACTTGACTTTC
>NA|TRBV5-1|TRBD2|TRBJ2-1
CASSLGLAGASYNEQFF
TGCGCCAGCAGCTTGGGACTAGCGGGAGCGTCCTACAATGAGCAGTTCTTC
>NA|TRBV9|NA|TRBJ1-4
CASSVAGSPVNEKLFF
TGTGCCAGCAGCGTAGCAGGGTCACCCGTCAATGAAAAACTGTTTTTT
>NA|TRBV9|NA|TRBJ2-2
CASSVVRDGELFF
TGTGCCAGCAGCGTAGTACGCGACGGGGAGCTGTTTTTT
>NA|TRBV4-3|NA|TRBJ2-7
CASSQDGGSEQYF
TGCGCCAGCAGCCAAGATGGAGGCTCCGAGCAGTACTTC
>NA|TRBV7-8|NA|TRBJ2-3
CASSLMGGANWDTQYF
TGTGCCAGCAGCTTAATGGGGGGGGCCAACTGGGATACGCAGTATTTT
>once|TRBV6-5|TRBD2|TRBJ2-3
CASSPSGRMGDTQYF
TGTGCCAGCAGCCCAAGCGGGAGAATGGGAGATACGCAGTATTTT
>few|TRBV19|NA|TRBJ1-4
CASGGEKLFF
TGTGCCAGTGGGGGCGAAAAACTGTTTTTT
>NA|TRBV11-3|NA|TRBJ1-1
CASSLSFEAFF
TGTGCCAGCAGCTTATCCTTTGAAGCTTTCTTT
>NA|TRBV4-1|TRBD1|TRBJ1-2
CASSQGPGTGDYGYTF
TGCGCCAGCAGCCAAGGACCCGGGACAGGAGACTATGGCTACACCTTC
>NA|TRBV14|NA|TRBJ1-2
CASSQELEQGYTF
TGTGCCAGCAGCCAAGAGTTAGAGCAAGGCTACACCTTC
>few|TRBV7-8|NA|TRBJ2-1
CASSLFGQGPYNEQFF
TGTGCCAGCAGCTTATTTGGGCAGGGGCCCTACAATGAGCAGTTCTTC
>NA|TRBV5-4|NA|TRBJ1-2
CASSSTDTGDYGYTF
TGTGCCAGCAGCTCCACCGATACAGGAGACTATGGCTACACCTTC
>NA|TRBV6-6|NA|TRBJ2-4
CASSPLVGSRNIQYF
TGTGCCAGCAGTCCCTTAGTAGGCTCGAGGAACATTCAGTACTTC
>NA|TRBV9|NA|TRBJ1-2
CASSVGAEPHYGYTF
TGTGCCAGCAGCGTAGGGGCAGAGCCCCACTATGGCTACACCTTC